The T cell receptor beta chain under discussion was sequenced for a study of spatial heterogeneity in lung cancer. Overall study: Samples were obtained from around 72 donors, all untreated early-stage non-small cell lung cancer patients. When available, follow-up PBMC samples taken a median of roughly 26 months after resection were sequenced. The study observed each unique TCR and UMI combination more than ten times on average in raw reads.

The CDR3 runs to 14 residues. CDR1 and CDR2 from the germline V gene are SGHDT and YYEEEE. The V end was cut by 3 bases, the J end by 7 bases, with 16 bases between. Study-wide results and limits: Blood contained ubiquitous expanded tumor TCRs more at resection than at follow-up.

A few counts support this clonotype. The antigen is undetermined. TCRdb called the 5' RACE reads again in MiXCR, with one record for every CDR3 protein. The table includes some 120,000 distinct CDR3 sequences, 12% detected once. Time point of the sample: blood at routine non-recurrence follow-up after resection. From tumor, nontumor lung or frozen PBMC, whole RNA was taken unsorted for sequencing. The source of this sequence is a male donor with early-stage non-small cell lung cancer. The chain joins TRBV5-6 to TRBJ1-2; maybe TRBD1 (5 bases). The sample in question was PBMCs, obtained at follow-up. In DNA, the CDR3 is TGTGCCAGCAGCTGGACTCAGGGCCACCTTGGCTACACCTTC. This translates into CASSWTQGHLGYTF.